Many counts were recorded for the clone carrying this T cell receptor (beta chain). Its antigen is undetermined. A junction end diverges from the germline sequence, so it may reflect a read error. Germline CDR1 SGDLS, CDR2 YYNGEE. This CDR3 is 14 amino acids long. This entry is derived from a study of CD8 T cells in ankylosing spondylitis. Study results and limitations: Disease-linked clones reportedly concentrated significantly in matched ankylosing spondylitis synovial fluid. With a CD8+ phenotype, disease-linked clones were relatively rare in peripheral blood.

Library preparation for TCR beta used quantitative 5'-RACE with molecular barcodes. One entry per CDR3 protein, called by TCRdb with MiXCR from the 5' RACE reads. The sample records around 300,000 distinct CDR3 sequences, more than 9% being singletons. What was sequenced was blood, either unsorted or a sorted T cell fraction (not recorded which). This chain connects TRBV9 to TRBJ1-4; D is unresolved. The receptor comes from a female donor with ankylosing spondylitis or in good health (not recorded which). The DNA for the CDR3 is TGTGCCAGCAGCGTGGCAGCAACGAATGAAAAACTGTTTTTT. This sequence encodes CASSVAATNEKLFF.